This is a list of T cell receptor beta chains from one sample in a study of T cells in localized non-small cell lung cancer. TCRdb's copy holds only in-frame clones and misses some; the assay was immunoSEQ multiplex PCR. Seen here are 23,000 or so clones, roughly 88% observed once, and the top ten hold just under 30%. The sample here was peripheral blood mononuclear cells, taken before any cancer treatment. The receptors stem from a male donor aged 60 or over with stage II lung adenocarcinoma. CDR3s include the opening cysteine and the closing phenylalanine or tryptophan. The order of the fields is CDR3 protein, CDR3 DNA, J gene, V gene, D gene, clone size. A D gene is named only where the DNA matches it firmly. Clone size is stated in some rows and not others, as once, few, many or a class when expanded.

CDR3 protein: CASSRRDSVSSGNQPQHF
CDR3 DNA: TGTGCCAGCAGTCGCCGGGACAGCGTTTCCTCAGGCAATCAGCCCCAGCATTTT
J gene: TRBJ1-5
V gene: TRBV28
D gene: TRBD1
clone size: .

CDR3 protein: CASSPQGGQPQHF
CDR3 DNA: TGTGCCAGCAGTCCACAGGGTGGTCAGCCCCAGCATTTT
J gene: TRBJ1-5
V gene: TRBV6-1
D gene: .
clone size: .

CDR3 protein: CASSQGIDTEAFF
CDR3 DNA: TGTGCCAGCTCACAGGGGATCGACACTGAAGCTTTCTTT
J gene: TRBJ1-1
V gene: TRBV18
D gene: .
clone size: .

CDR3 protein: CASSLWTGGVGEQYF
CDR3 DNA: TGTGCCAGCAGTCTATGGACAGGGGGCGTGGGTGAGCAGTACTTC
J gene: TRBJ2-7
V gene: TRBV28
D gene: TRBD1
clone size: .

CDR3 protein: CASSLRGGTEAFF
CDR3 DNA: TGCGCCAGCAGCTTACGAGGGGGCACTGAAGCTTTCTTT
J gene: TRBJ1-1
V gene: TRBV5-1
D gene: .
clone size: .

CDR3 protein: CASSQGPSGRIWSYEQYF
CDR3 DNA: TGTGCCAGCAGCCAAGGACCTAGCGGGAGGATATGGTCCTACGAGCAGTACTTC
J gene: TRBJ2-7
V gene: TRBV4-2
D gene: TRBD2
clone size: .

CDR3 protein: CASSEGTGGYNEQFF
CDR3 DNA: TGTGCCAGCAGCGAGGGGACAGGGGGCTACAATGAGCAGTTCTTC
J gene: TRBJ2-1
V gene: TRBV5-4
D gene: TRBD1
clone size: .

CDR3 protein: CASSGDVDGELFF
CDR3 DNA: TGTGCCAGCAGTGGGGACGTCGACGGGGAGCTGTTTTTT
J gene: TRBJ2-2
V gene: TRBV2
D gene: .
clone size: .

CDR3 protein: CASSLSGANVLTF
CDR3 DNA: TGTGCCAGCAGCCTATCTGGGGCCAACGTCCTGACTTTC
J gene: TRBJ2-6
V gene: TRBV6-1
D gene: .
clone size: .

CDR3 protein: CASSIDGQNTDTQYF
CDR3 DNA: TGTGCCAGTAGTATAGATGGACAAAACACAGATACGCAGTATTTT
J gene: TRBJ2-3
V gene: TRBV19
D gene: .
clone size: .

CDR3 protein: CSVDAEMNTEAFF
CDR3 DNA: TGCAGCGTTGACGCAGAGATGAACACTGAAGCTTTCTTT
J gene: TRBJ1-1
V gene: TRBV29-1
D gene: .
clone size: .

CDR3 protein: CASSLGFLQGPISGYTF
CDR3 DNA: TGTGCCAGCAGCTTAGGTTTCCTTCAGGGACCTATAAGTGGCTACACCTTC
J gene: TRBJ1-2
V gene: TRBV7-9
D gene: .
clone size: .

CDR3 protein: CASSPTSGADTQYF
CDR3 DNA: TGTGCCAGCTCACCAACGAGTGGGGCAGATACGCAGTATTTT
J gene: TRBJ2-3
V gene: TRBV18
D gene: .
clone size: .

CDR3 protein: CASSLGRGEQYF
CDR3 DNA: TGCGCCAGCAGCTTGGGACGGGGCGAGCAGTACTTC
J gene: TRBJ2-7
V gene: TRBV5-1
D gene: .
clone size: .

CDR3 protein: CASEGAGTDTQYF
CDR3 DNA: TGTGCCAGTGAAGGGGCGGGCACAGATACGCAGTATTTT
J gene: TRBJ2-3
V gene: TRBV7-9
D gene: .
clone size: once

CDR3 protein: CSVEAGTYEQYF
CDR3 DNA: TGCAGCGTTGAAGCGGGGACCTACGAGCAGTACTTC
J gene: TRBJ2-7
V gene: TRBV29-1
D gene: .
clone size: .

CDR3 protein: CASSLARRAADTQYF
CDR3 DNA: TGCGCCAGCAGCTTGGCCAGGAGAGCCGCAGATACGCAGTATTTT
J gene: TRBJ2-3
V gene: TRBV5-1
D gene: .
clone size: .

CDR3 protein: CAATGSNGNQPQHF
CDR3 DNA: TGTGCCGCCACGGGATCGAACGGCAATCAGCCCCAGCATTTT
J gene: TRBJ1-5
V gene: TRBV28
D gene: .
clone size: .

CDR3 protein: CASSQELAGHGADTQYF
CDR3 DNA: TGTGCCAGCAGCCAAGAACTAGCGGGCCATGGGGCAGATACGCAGTATTTT
J gene: TRBJ2-3
V gene: TRBV4-2
D gene: TRBD2
clone size: .

CDR3 protein: CARSLPTISRGRITGELFF
CDR3 DNA: TGTGCCAGAAGCCTCCCAACCATCTCCAGGGGGCGCATCACCGGGGAGCTGTTTTTT
J gene: TRBJ2-2
V gene: TRBV5-3
D gene: TRBD1
clone size: .

CDR3 protein: CASQTGLAGRSDTQYF
CDR3 DNA: TGTGCCAGCCAAACGGGACTAGCGGGAAGGTCAGATACGCAGTATTTT
J gene: TRBJ2-3
V gene: TRBV28
D gene: TRBD2
clone size: .

CDR3 protein: CASSSTYGDGNTIYF
CDR3 DNA: TGTGCCAGCAGCTCGACGTATGGAGACGGAAACACCATATATTTT
J gene: TRBJ1-3
V gene: TRBV5-8
D gene: .
clone size: .

CDR3 protein: CASSFQTDYGYTF
CDR3 DNA: TGTGCCAGCAGCTTCCAGACGGACTATGGCTACACCTTC
J gene: TRBJ1-2
V gene: TRBV5-6
D gene: .
clone size: .

CDR3 protein: CASSRQGGEKLFF
CDR3 DNA: TGTGCCAGCAGCCGCCAGGGAGGAGAAAAACTGTTTTTT
J gene: TRBJ1-4
V gene: TRBV6-1
D gene: .
clone size: .

CDR3 protein: CATTDRYEQYF
CDR3 DNA: TGTGCCACTACGGACCGGTACGAGCAGTACTTC
J gene: TRBJ2-7
V gene: TRBV27
D gene: .
clone size: .

CDR3 protein: CASSENPDQREGIYEQFF
CDR3 DNA: TGTGCCAGCAGTGAAAATCCAGACCAGCGGGAGGGCATCTATGAGCAGTTCTTC
J gene: TRBJ2-1
V gene: TRBV25-1
D gene: TRBD2
clone size: .

CDR3 protein: CASKTGTGGSDEQFF
CDR3 DNA: TGTGCCAGCAAGACCGGGACAGGGGGATCGGATGAGCAGTTCTTC
J gene: TRBJ2-1
V gene: TRBV7-9
D gene: TRBD1
clone size: once

CDR3 protein: CASSGFHEQYF
CDR3 DNA: TGTGCCAGCAGTGGGTTCCACGAGCAGTACTTC
J gene: TRBJ2-7
V gene: TRBV28
D gene: .
clone size: .

CDR3 protein: CSVGRGSPNEQFF
CDR3 DNA: TGCAGCGTCGGTCGCGGGAGCCCCAATGAGCAGTTCTTC
J gene: TRBJ2-1
V gene: TRBV29-1
D gene: TRBD2
clone size: .

CDR3 protein: CASSLMGGTNTGELFF
CDR3 DNA: TGTGCCAGCAGCTTAATGGGCGGGACAAACACCGGGGAGCTGTTTTTT
J gene: TRBJ2-2
V gene: TRBV7-3
D gene: .
clone size: .

CDR3 protein: CASSLRGEQYF
CDR3 DNA: TGTGCCAGCAGCCTCAGGGGTGAGCAGTACTTC
J gene: TRBJ2-7
V gene: TRBV14
D gene: .
clone size: .

CDR3 protein: CASSDDRTDTQYF
CDR3 DNA: TGTGCCAGCAGTGACGACCGCACAGATACGCAGTATTTT
J gene: TRBJ2-3
V gene: TRBV2
D gene: .
clone size: .

CDR3 protein: CAWSVDNVETQYF
CDR3 DNA: TGTGCCTGGAGTGTAGATAACGTAGAGACCCAGTACTTC
J gene: TRBJ2-5
V gene: TRBV30
D gene: .
clone size: .

CDR3 protein: CASSYSKGVEQFF
CDR3 DNA: TGTGCCAGCAGTTACTCGAAGGGAGTTGAGCAGTTCTTC
J gene: TRBJ2-1
V gene: TRBV6-6
D gene: .
clone size: .

CDR3 protein: CASSWGTVAGGYTF
CDR3 DNA: TGTGCCAGCAGCTGGGGGACAGTAGCGGGCGGCTACACCTTC
J gene: TRBJ1-2
V gene: TRBV5-6
D gene: TRBD1
clone size: .

CDR3 protein: CASSLATDTQYF
CDR3 DNA: TGCGCCAGCAGCTTGGCAACAGATACGCAGTATTTT
J gene: TRBJ2-3
V gene: TRBV5-1
D gene: .
clone size: .

CDR3 protein: CASSSGTVYGYTF
CDR3 DNA: TGTGCCAGTAGTTCCGGGACAGTCTATGGCTACACCTTC
J gene: TRBJ1-2
V gene: TRBV19
D gene: TRBD1
clone size: .

CDR3 protein: CASSDLDREFYYF
CDR3 DNA: TGTGCCAGCAGCGACCTAGACAGGGAGTTTTACTACTTC
J gene: TRBJ2-4
V gene: TRBV5-4
D gene: TRBD1
clone size: .

CDR3 protein: CASSPQREGLESAQYF
CDR3 DNA: TGTGCCAGCAGTCCCCAGCGGGAGGGCCTAGAGTCGGCGCAGTATTTT
J gene: TRBJ2-3
V gene: TRBV2
D gene: TRBD2
clone size: few

CDR3 protein: CASSVGLAGGVYTEQFF
CDR3 DNA: TGTGCCAGCAGCGTAGGTCTAGCGGGAGGGGTTTACACTGAGCAGTTCTTC
J gene: TRBJ2-1
V gene: TRBV9
D gene: TRBD2
clone size: once

CDR3 protein: CASGRQPSTDTQYF
CDR3 DNA: TGTGCCAGTGGTAGGCAGCCTAGCACAGATACGCAGTATTTT
J gene: TRBJ2-3
V gene: TRBV2
D gene: .
clone size: .

CDR3 protein: CASSRALAGGESEQYF
CDR3 DNA: TGTGCCAGCAGCCGGGCCCTGGCAGGGGGGGAATCCGAGCAGTACTTC
J gene: TRBJ2-7
V gene: TRBV5-4
D gene: .
clone size: .

CDR3 protein: CASRVDRGSNQPQHF
CDR3 DNA: TGTGCCAGCAGAGTCGACAGGGGAAGCAATCAGCCCCAGCATTTT
J gene: TRBJ1-5
V gene: TRBV2
D gene: TRBD1
clone size: .

CDR3 protein: CATKSSSAADYYNEQFF
CDR3 DNA: TGTGCCACCAAATCATCTAGCGCCGCAGATTACTACAATGAGCAGTTCTTC
J gene: TRBJ2-1
V gene: TRBV19
D gene: .
clone size: .

CDR3 protein: CASSVGTSGIYEQYF
CDR3 DNA: TGTGCCAGCAGCGTAGGGACTAGCGGGATATACGAGCAGTACTTC
J gene: TRBJ2-7
V gene: TRBV9
D gene: TRBD2
clone size: .

CDR3 protein: CASSQEWSTDTQYF
CDR3 DNA: TGCGCCAGCAGCCAAGAATGGAGCACAGATACGCAGTATTTT
J gene: TRBJ2-3
V gene: TRBV4-1
D gene: .
clone size: few

CDR3 protein: CASSIVPGNEQFF
CDR3 DNA: TGTGCCAGTAGTATCGTCCCGGGAAATGAGCAGTTCTTC
J gene: TRBJ2-1
V gene: TRBV19
D gene: .
clone size: .

CDR3 protein: CASSDRDQETQYF
CDR3 DNA: TGTGCCAGCAGTGACCGCGATCAGGAGACCCAGTACTTC
J gene: TRBJ2-5
V gene: TRBV2
D gene: .
clone size: .